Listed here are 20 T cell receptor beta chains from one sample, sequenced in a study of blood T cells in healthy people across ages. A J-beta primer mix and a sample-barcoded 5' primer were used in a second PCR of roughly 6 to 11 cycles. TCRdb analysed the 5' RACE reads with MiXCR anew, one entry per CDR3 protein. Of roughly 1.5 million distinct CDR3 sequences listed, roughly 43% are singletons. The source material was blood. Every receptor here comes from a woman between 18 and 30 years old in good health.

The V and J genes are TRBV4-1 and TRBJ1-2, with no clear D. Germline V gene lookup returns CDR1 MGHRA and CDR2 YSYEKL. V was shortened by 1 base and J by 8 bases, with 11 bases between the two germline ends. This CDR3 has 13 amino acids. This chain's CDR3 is CASSQVGMGGYTF. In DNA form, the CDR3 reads TGCGCCAGCAGCCAAGTTGGGATGGGCGGCTACACCTTC.

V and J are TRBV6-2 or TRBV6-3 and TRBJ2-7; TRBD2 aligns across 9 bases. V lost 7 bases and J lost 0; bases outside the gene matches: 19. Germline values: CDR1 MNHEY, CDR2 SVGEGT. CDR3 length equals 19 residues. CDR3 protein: CASKQGALAGHLSSYEQYF. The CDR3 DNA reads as TGTGCCAGCAAACAAGGGGCCCTAGCGGGACACCTTTCCTCCTACGAGCAGTACTTC.

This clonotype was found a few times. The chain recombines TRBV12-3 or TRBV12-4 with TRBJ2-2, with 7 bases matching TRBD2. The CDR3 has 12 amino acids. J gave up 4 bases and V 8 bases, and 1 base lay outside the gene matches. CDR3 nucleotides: TGTGCCAGCGGACTAGTCACCGGGGAGCTGTTTTTT. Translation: CASGLVTGELFF.

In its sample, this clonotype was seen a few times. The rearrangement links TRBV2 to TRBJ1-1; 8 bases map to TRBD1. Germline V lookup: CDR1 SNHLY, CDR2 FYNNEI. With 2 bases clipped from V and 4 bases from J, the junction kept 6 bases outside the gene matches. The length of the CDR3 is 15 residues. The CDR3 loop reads CASSEFPGQGTEAFF. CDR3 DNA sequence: TGTGCCAGCAGTGAATTCCCTGGACAGGGCACTGAAGCTTTCTTT.

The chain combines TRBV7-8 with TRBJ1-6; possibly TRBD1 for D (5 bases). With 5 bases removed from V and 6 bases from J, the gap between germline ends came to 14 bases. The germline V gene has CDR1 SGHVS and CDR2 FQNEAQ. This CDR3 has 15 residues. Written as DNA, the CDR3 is TGTGCCAGCAGCCCAGGGCGTTGGGGTAATTCACCCCTCCACTTT. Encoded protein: CASSPGRWGNSPLHF.

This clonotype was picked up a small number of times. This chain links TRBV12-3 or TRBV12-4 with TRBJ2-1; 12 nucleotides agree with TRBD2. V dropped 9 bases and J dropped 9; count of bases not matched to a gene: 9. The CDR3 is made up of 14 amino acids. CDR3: CASSLAGGPGEQFF. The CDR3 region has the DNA TGTGCCAGTAGTCTAGCGGGGGGGCCGGGTGAGCAGTTCTTC.

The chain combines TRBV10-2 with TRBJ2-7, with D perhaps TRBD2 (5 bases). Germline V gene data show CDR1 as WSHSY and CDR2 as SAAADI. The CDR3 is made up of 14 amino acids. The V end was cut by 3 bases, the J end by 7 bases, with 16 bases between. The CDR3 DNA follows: TGCGCCAGCAGTGAAAAGCAGGCCTGGGAGGAGCAGTACTTC. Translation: CASSEKQAWEEQYF.

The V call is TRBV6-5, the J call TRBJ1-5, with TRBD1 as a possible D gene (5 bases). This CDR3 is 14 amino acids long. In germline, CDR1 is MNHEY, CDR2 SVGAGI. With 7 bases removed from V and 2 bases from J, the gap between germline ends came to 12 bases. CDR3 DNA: TGTGCCAGCAATAGCGGGGCTGGCAATCAGCCCCAGCATTTT. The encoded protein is CASNSGAGNQPQHF.

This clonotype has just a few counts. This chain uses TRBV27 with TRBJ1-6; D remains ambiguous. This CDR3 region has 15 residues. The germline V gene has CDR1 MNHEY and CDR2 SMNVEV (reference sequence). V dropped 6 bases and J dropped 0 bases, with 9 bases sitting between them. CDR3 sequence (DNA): TGTGCCAGCAGGGCAGTCGACTCCTATAATTCACCCCTCCACTTT. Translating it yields CASRAVDSYNSPLHF.

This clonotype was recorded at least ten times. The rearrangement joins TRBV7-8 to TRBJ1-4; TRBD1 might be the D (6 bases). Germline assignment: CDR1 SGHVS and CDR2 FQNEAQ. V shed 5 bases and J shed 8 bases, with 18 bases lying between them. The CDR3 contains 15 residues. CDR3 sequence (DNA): TGTGCCAGCAGCCTACAGGGATATTCCCCGGAAAAACTGTTTTTT. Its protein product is CASSLQGYSPEKLFF.

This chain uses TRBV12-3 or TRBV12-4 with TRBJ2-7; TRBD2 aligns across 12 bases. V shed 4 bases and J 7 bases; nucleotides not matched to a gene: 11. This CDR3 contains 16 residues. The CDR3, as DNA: TGTGCCAGCAGTTCAAGGACTAGCGGGAAGTACAATGAGCAGTACTTC. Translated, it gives CASSSRTSGKYNEQYF.

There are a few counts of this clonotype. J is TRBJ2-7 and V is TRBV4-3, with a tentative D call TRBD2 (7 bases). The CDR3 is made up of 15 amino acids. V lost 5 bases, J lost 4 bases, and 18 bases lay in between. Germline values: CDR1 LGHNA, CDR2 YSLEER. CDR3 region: CASSCQYGGQYEQYF. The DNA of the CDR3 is TGCGCCAGCAGCTGTCAATACGGGGGGCAGTACGAGCAGTACTTC.

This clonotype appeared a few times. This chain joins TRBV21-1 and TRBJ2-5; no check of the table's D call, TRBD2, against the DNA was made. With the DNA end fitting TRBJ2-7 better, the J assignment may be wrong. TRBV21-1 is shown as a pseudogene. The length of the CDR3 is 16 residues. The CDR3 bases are TGTGCCAGCAGCAAATTAAGAGGGACGGCAGCCTACGAGCAGTACTTC. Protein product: CASSKLRGTAAYEQYF.

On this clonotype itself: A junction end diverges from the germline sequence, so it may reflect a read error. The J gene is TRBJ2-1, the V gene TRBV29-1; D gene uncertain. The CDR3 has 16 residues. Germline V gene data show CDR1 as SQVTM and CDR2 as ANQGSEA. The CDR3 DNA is TGCAGCGCCCAACTCCACTTAAAAAGCTCCCACAATGAGCAGTTCTTC. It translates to CSAQLHLKSSHNEQFF.

CDR3 sequence reads: CASSLPNSGANVLTF. The DNA of the CDR3 is TGTGCCAGCAGTTTGCCTAACTCTGGGGCCAACGTCCTGACTTTC. The chain couples TRBV6-1 to TRBJ2-6; D not resolved. This CDR3 is 15 amino acids long. The V end lost 5 bases, the J end lost 0 bases, and 8 bases lay between the germline ends. The germline CDR1 and CDR2 sequences are MNHNS and SASEGT.

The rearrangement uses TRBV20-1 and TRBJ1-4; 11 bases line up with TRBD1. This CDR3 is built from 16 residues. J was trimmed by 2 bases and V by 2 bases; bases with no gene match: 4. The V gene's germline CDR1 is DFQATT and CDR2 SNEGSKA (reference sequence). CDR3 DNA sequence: TGCAGTGCTAGAACCGGGACAGGGGGGACTAATGAAAAACTGTTTTTT. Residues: CSARTGTGGTNEKLFF.

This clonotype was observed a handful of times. In nucleotides, the CDR3 is TGTGCCAGCAGCAAAGGGGCATCATGGGGGGCCAAAAACATTCAGTACTTC. It yields the protein CASSKGASWGAKNIQYF. The chain links TRBV21-1 to TRBJ2-4; no check of the table's D call, TRBD1, against the DNA was made. TRBV21-1 is classified as a pseudogene. The CDR3 contains 17 residues.

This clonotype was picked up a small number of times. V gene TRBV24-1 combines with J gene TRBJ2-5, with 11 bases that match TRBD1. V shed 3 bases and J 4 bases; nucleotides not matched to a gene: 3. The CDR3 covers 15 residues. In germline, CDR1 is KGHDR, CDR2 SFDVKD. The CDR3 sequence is CATSDRTGGIETQYF. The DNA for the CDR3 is TGTGCCACCAGTGATCGGACAGGGGGCATAGAGACCCAGTACTTC.

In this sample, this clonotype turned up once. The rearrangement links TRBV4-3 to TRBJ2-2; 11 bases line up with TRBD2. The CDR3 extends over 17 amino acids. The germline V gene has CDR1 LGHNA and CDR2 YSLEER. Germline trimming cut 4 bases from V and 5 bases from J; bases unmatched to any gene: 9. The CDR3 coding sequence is TGCGCCAGCAGCCGCCTGGCACTAGCGGGAGAAACCGGGGAGCTGTTTTTT. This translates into CASSRLALAGETGELFF.

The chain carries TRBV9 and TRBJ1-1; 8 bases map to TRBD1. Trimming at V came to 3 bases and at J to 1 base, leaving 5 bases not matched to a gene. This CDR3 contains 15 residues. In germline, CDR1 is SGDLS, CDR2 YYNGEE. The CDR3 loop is CASSAGGGGNTEAFF. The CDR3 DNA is TGTGCCAGCAGCGCAGGGGGCGGTGGGAACACTGAAGCTTTCTTT.